This entry is about one TCR beta chain. These data belong to a study of blood T cell repertoires in COVID-19. About the research overall: The samples span acute and convalescent COVID-19 from the United States, Italy and Spain.

As originally analysed: From reference gene primer amplification, estimates of nucleated cell counts were derived. Only in-frame clones appear in the TCRdb table, and some are missing; sequencing was by immunoSEQ multiplex PCR. V, J and clone size were drawn from that table, and D and trimming were deduced from the DNA. The sample consists of roughly 110,000 clones, more than 80% of them appearing once. The sequence derives from a middle-aged woman with acute or convalescent COVID-19. The sequenced sample was peripheral blood.

The chain's CDR3 is CASSTEDRGNTEAFF. CDR3 bases: TGTGCCAGCAGCACCGAGGACAGGGGGAACACTGAAGCTTTCTTT. The chain carries TRBV21-1 and TRBJ1-1; the table's D call, TRBD1, was not checked against the DNA. TRBV21-1 is termed a pseudogene. The CDR3 loop spans 15 amino acids.